This T cell receptor beta chain was recovered during a study of control samples from healthy donors and cancer patients. This CDR3 comprises 13 residues. The V and J ends lost 5 bases and 3 bases, in that order; junction bases with no gene match: 5. Germline CDR1 SQVTM, CDR2 ANQGSEA. This table comes from immunoSEQ multiplex PCR, and its TCRdb copy is limited to in-frame clones, with some not included. The sample lists 60,000 or so clones, approximately 95% occurring once. The V and J genes are TRBV29-1 and TRBJ2-7, with 9 bases fitting TRBD1. This TCR derives from a woman in her late teens or twenties in good health. Sequences were obtained from blood. The CDR3 nucleotides read TGCAGCGTTAGACAGGGGGATGACTACGAGCAGTACTTC. It specifies CSVRQGDDYEQYF.